These T cell receptor beta chains were read from a single sample in a study of blood T cell repertoires in COVID-19. Produced via immunoSEQ multiplex PCR; TCRdb's table is partial and in-frame only. This table has roughly 190,000 clones, roughly 84% appearing once. Source material: peripheral blood. Receptors were obtained from a human donor in a cohort sampled during active COVID-19. Each CDR3 is given with its conserved first and last residue. The D gene is left open where the match is weak. Not every row has a clone size; where given, it reads once, few, many or a size class.

J gene	V gene	clone size	D gene	CDR3 DNA	CDR3 protein
TRBJ1-2	TRBV24-1	.	TRBD1	TGTGCCACCAGTGAGAGGGGACAGAGCGGCTACACCTTC	CATSERGQSGYTF
TRBJ1-2	TRBV13	.	.	TGTGCCAGCAGCTTAGTGGGGGGGCACTACTATGGCTACACCTTC	CASSLVGGHYYGYTF
TRBJ1-5	TRBV10-2	.	TRBD1	TGCGCCAGCACACGGGACAGGGCATCCCATCAGCCCCAGCATTTT	CASTRDRASHQPQHF
TRBJ2-7	TRBV5-5	once	.	TGTGCCAGCAGCTCCTTAGCCGGGGACTTTTCATACGAGCAGTACTTC	CASSSLAGDFSYEQYF
TRBJ1-5	TRBV10-3	.	.	TGTGCCATCAGTGAGTCGTGGGGCAACAATCAGCCCCAGCATTTT	CAISESWGNNQPQHF
TRBJ1-6	TRBV6-5	.	.	TGTGCCAGCAGCTATCGGGGAGTCGCAGAGTCGCCCCTCCACTTT	CASSYRGVAESPLHF
TRBJ2-5	TRBV7-8	.	TRBD2	TGTGCCAGCAGCGCCGGGGGGGGGATAGGCAAGACCCAGTACTTC	CASSAGGGIGKTQYF
TRBJ2-3	TRBV7-3	.	.	TGTGCCAGCAGCTTAGCCAGGATGGGAGATACGCAGTATTTT	CASSLARMGDTQYF
TRBJ2-7	TRBV24-1	many	TRBD2	TGTGCCGTAGGAGAGACTAGCGGCTACGAGCAGTACTTC	CAVGETSGYEQYF
TRBJ1-1	TRBV19	.	.	TGTGCCAGTAGTCCTCCCTACAGTGAAGCTTTCTTT	CASSPPYSEAFF
TRBJ2-1	TRBV21-1	few	.	TGTGCCAGCAGCACGTTAGCGGGGCGGGATGAGCAGTTCTTC	CASSTLAGRDEQFF
TRBJ1-4	TRBV27	.	TRBD1	TGTGCCAGCAGTTCCCGTCGGACAGGGGGCAGTGAAAAACTGTTTTTT	CASSSRRTGGSEKLFF
TRBJ2-1	TRBV7-3	.	TRBD1	TGTGCCAGCAGCTTACTGCGACAGGGGGCTGGTGAGCAGTTCTTC	CASSLLRQGAGEQFF
TRBJ2-3	TRBV7-6	.	TRBD1	TGTGCCAGCAGCCTACGGACAGGGGGGGGCACAGATACGCAGTATTTT	CASSLRTGGGTDTQYF
TRBJ2-5	TRBV5-1	.	.	TGCGCCAGCAGCTTAGGTAGCGAGCCGGTACAAGAGACCCAGTACTTC	CASSLGSEPVQETQYF
TRBJ2-7	TRBV7-2	.	.	TGTGCCAGCAGCTTAGACAGCAGTAACTCCTACGAGCAGTACTTC	CASSLDSSNSYEQYF
TRBJ1-4	TRBV27	.	.	TGTGCCAGCAGTGCCTACAGTTCAACTAATGAAAAACTGTTTTTT	CASSAYSSTNEKLFF
TRBJ1-5	TRBV28	.	TRBD1	TGTGCCAGCAGTTTGCCCCTGGGACAGAAAATTAATAGCAATCAGCCCCAGCATTTT	CASSLPLGQKINSNQPQHF
TRBJ2-3	TRBV7-9	few	TRBD2	TGTGCCAGCGCAGTGACTAGCGGGGGGAGAGATACGCAGTATTTT	CASAVTSGGRDTQYF
TRBJ2-2	TRBV5-1	.	TRBD2	TGCGCCAGCAGCTTGGAGGGGACTAGCAGAAACACCGGGGAGCTGTTTTTT	CASSLEGTSRNTGELFF
TRBJ1-6	TRBV18	.	.	TGTGCCAGCTCACCACCGTTAGGGGCCTCACCCCTCCACTTT	CASSPPLGASPLHF
TRBJ2-1	TRBV27	.	TRBD2	TGTGCCAGCAGTTTATCAGCGGGAATGATTGACAATGAGCAGTTCTTC	CASSLSAGMIDNEQFF
TRBJ1-6	TRBV3-1/TRBV3-2	.	.	TGTGCCAGCAGCCAAGATCCGGCGGCCGGTTCACCCCTCCACTTT	CASSQDPAAGSPLHF
TRBJ2-5	TRBV7-9	once	.	TGTGCCAGCAGCTTAGGATTGGGGGCCCAAGAGACCCAGTACTTC	CASSLGLGAQETQYF
TRBJ2-3	TRBV4-1	.	.	TGCGCCAGCAGCCAAGATCCGGACTACTTAACAGATACGCAGTATTTT	CASSQDPDYLTDTQYF
TRBJ1-1	TRBV13	.	.	TGTGCCAGCAGCCGAATCTCGGGAGGTGAAGCTTTCTTT	CASSRISGGEAFF